This TCR beta chain was observed in a study of neoadjuvant anti-PD-1 for oral cavity cancer. Study-wide results and limits: Non-responders to neoadjuvant nivolumab had significantly more clonal PBMC T cells than responders. With three patients per group, TCR findings need larger cohorts.

Patients had newly diagnosed, untreated stage II-IVA oral cavity squamous cell carcinoma. The patients had HPV-negative, locally advanced oral cavity squamous cell carcinoma. This table comes from immunoSEQ multiplex PCR, and its TCRdb copy is limited to in-frame clones, with some not included. The table has about 16,000 clones, roughly 66% seen once. In the case of this clone: The target antigen is unknown.

The CDR3 sequence is 13 residues long. V lost 4 bases, J lost 4 bases, and 4 bases stayed unmatched. Germline V gene data show CDR1 as MNHNS and CDR2 as SASEGT. The V gene is TRBV6-1, the J gene TRBJ2-7; 7 bases line up with TRBD1. The receptor comes from a person aged 40 to 85 with oral cavity squamous cell carcinoma. The specimen comprised PBMCs, sampled before nivolumab (anti-PD-1) treatment. CDR3 DNA: TGTGCCAGCAGTGTGACAGGGACGTACGAGCAGTACTTC. This translates into CASSVTGTYEQYF.